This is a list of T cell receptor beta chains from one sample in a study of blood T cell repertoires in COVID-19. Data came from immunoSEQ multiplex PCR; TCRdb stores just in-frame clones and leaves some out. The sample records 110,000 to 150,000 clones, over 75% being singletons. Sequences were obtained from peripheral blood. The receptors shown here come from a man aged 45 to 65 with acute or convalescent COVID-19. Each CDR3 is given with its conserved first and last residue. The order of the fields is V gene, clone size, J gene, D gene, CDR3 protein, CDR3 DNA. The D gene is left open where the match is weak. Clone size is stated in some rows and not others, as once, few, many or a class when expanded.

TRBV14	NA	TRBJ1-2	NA	CASSQNRFPNYGYTF	TGTGCCAGCAGCCAGAACAGGTTCCCGAACTATGGCTACACCTTC
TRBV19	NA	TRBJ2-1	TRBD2	CASSIIAGGPNEQFF	TGTGCCAGTAGTATTATAGCGGGAGGGCCTAATGAGCAGTTCTTC
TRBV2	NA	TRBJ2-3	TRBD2	CASSGNSGRLADTQYF	TGTGCCAGCAGTGGGAATAGCGGGAGGTTAGCAGATACGCAGTATTTT
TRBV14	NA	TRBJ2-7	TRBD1	CASSQVQGARGEQYF	TGTGCCAGCAGCCAAGTACAGGGGGCGCGGGGTGAGCAGTACTTC
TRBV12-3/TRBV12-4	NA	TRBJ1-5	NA	CASSPGADQPQHF	TGTGCCAGCAGTCCAGGGGCCGATCAGCCCCAGCATTTT
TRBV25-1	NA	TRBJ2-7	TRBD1	CASSATGDPYYEQYF	TGTGCCAGCAGTGCGACAGGGGACCCCTACTACGAGCAGTACTTC
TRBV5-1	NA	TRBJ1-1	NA	CASSLVRNTEAFF	TGCGCCAGCAGCTTGGTTAGGAACACTGAAGCTTTCTTT
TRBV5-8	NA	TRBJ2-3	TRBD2	CASSLTGTSGSTDTQYF	TGTGCCAGCAGCTTAACCGGGACTAGCGGTTCCACAGATACGCAGTATTTT
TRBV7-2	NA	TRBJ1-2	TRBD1	CASSSTYSRSLTGSGYTF	TGTGCCAGCAGCTCGACCTACTCCCGCTCTTTGACAGGGTCTGGCTACACCTTC
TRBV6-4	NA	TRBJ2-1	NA	CASSLERQGMGNEQFF	TGTGCCAGCAGCCTCGAACGCCAGGGGATGGGCAATGAGCAGTTCTTC
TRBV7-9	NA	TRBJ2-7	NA	CASSLETNEQYF	TGTGCCAGCAGCTTAGAAACAAACGAGCAGTACTTC
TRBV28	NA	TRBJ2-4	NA	CASREGEAKNIQYF	TGTGCCAGCAGGGAGGGCGAGGCCAAAAACATTCAGTACTTC
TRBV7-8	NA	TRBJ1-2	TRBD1	CASSLAGQRLRGYTF	TGTGCCAGCAGCTTAGCGGGACAGAGGCTGCGGGGCTACACCTTC
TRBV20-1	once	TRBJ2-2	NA	CSASSHSTGELFF	TGCAGTGCTAGTTCCCACTCCACCGGGGAGCTGTTTTTT
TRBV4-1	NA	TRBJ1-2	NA	CASSPGGGASYGYTF	TGCGCCAGCAGCCCCGGAGGGGGGGCCTCCTATGGCTACACCTTC
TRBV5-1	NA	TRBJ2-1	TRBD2	CASSLVGILAGGPGEQFF	TGCGCCAGCAGCTTGGTTGGTATTCTAGCGGGGGGGCCTGGTGAGCAGTTCTTC
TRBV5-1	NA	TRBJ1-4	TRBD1	CASSATGEGEKLFF	TGCGCCAGCAGCGCGACAGGGGAGGGGGAAAAACTGTTTTTT
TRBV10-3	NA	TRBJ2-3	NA	CAISLQSTDTQYF	TGTGCCATCAGCCTACAGAGCACAGATACGCAGTATTTT
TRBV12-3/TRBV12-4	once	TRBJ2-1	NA	CASSPLGNEQFF	TGTGCCAGCAGTCCACTCGGGAATGAGCAGTTCTTC
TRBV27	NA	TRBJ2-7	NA	CASSPGLSYEQYF	TGTGCCAGCAGTCCGGGACTCTCCTACGAGCAGTACTTC
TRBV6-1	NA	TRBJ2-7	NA	CASSEPRQRPYEQYF	TGTGCCAGCAGTGAACCGAGACAGCGACCCTACGAGCAGTACTTC
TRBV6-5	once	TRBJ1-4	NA	CASSTTGLELFF	TGTGCCAGCAGTACCACAGGGTTGGAACTGTTTTTT
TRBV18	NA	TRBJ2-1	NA	CASSPVTGNEQFF	TGTGCCAGCTCACCAGTTACAGGGAATGAGCAGTTCTTC
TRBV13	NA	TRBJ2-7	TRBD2	CASSLGSGGGEQYF	TGTGCCAGCAGCTTAGGCAGCGGGGGAGGCGAGCAGTACTTC
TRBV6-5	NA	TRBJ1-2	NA	CASTQAGSLYGYTF	TGTGCCAGCACCCAGGCAGGCAGCCTCTATGGCTACACCTTC